This passage covers 10 T cell receptor beta chains from one sample sequenced in a study of T cell repertoires in cytomegalovirus infection. TCRdb called the reads again in MiXCR, with one record for every CDR3 protein. The table lists 700,000 to 900,000 distinct CDR3 sequences, 25% to 30% of them singletons. Antigens of these TCRs are unknown. The sample in question was cultured CD8+ T cells from PBMCs, obtained from culture after CMV antigen stimulation. The receptors stem from a human donor in good health (CMV status not recorded). Some clones in this sample may be carry-over from other donors' samples.

This clonotype was recorded at least ten times. CDR3 sequence (DNA): TGTGCCAGCAGCGACGGGGGAACCGGGGAGCAGTACGTC. It codes for CASSDGGTGEQYV. V and J are TRBV7-8 and TRBJ2-7; tentative D call: TRBD2 (6 bases). The CDR3 covers 13 residues. Germline V gene sequence: CDR1 SGHVS, CDR2 FQNEAQ. V gave up 5 bases and J gave up 7 bases, with 15 bases separating them.

This clonotype came up a few times. The rearrangement joins TRBV4-2 to TRBJ2-7; D perhaps matches TRBD2 (6 bases). Trimming stripped 0 bases from V and 2 bases from J, with 14 bases between. CDR3 length equals 16 residues. Germline lookup yields CDR1 LGHNA and CDR2 YNFKEQ. The CDR3 loop is CASSQDRLVSAYEQYF. Written as DNA, the CDR3 is TGTGCCAGCAGCCAAGATAGACTAGTGTCTGCCTACGAGCAGTACTTC.

This clonotype came up many times. The chain uses TRBV7-6 and TRBJ2-2; D remains ambiguous. This CDR3 spans 14 amino acids. The V end was cut by 1 base, the J end by 3 bases, with 6 bases between. Germline V gene data show CDR1 as SGHVS and CDR2 as FNYEAQ. The CDR3 bases are TGTGCCAGCAGCTTAGTGCCGGACACCGGGGAGCTGTTTTTT. Translated, it gives CASSLVPDTGELFF. The variable domain in full, completed from reference TRBV7-6 and TRBJ2-2, reads GAGVSQSPRYKVTKRGQDVALRCDPISGHVSLYWYRQALGQGPEFLTYFNYEAQQDKSGLPNDRFSAERPEGSISTLTIQRTEQRDSAMYRCASSLVPDTGELFFGEGSRLTVL.

J is TRBJ1-2 and V is TRBV6-6, with 7 positions matching TRBD1. This CDR3 region has 13 residues. V shed 7 bases, J shed 6 bases, and the junction held 8 bases outside the gene matches. Germline CDR1 MNHNY, CDR2 SVGAGI (reference sequence). DNA for the CDR3: TGTGCCAGCACCTCGGGACAGATCAATGGCTACACCTTC. Its protein product is CASTSGQINGYTF.

The chain uses TRBV19 and TRBJ2-1, with 7 bases identical to TRBD2. The CDR3 is made up of 14 amino acids. Germline V gives CDR1 LNHDA, CDR2 SQIVND (reference sequence). V was clipped by 1 base and J by 7 bases; unmatched bases: 4. The CDR3 region is CASSIGAGWNEQFF. CDR3 coding DNA: TGTGCCAGTAGTATAGGAGCGGGGTGGAATGAGCAGTTCTTC.

This clonotype occurred a few times. This may come from a read error, since a much larger clone is one base off. The gene calls are TRBV7-9 and TRBJ2-3; 9 bases fit TRBD1. Germline-derived CDR1 and CDR2 are SEHNR and FQNEAQ (reference sequence). The CDR3 sequence is 15 residues long. The V gene end was trimmed by 5 bases and the J gene end by 2 bases; junction bases not matched to a gene: 5. The DNA of the CDR3 is TGTGCCAGCAGCCACCGGGACAGGGACACAGATACGCAGTATTTT. Amino acids: CASSHRDRDTDTQYF.

The sample holds many counts of this clonotype. This chain links TRBV12-3 or TRBV12-4 with TRBJ2-2; TRBD2 agrees at 9 bases. The trim removed 5 bases at V and 7 bases at J, leaving 11 bases unmatched. This CDR3 comprises 16 residues. CDR3 protein: CASSKGSSGILGELFF. The CDR3 bases are TGTGCCAGCAGTAAAGGCTCTAGCGGGATCCTCGGGGAGCTGTTTTTT.

The sample holds a few counts of this clonotype. This rearrangement joins TRBV6-2 or TRBV6-3 to TRBJ2-7; TRBD2 might be the D (6 bases). Germline V gene lookup returns CDR1 MNHEY and CDR2 SVGEGT. The CDR3 runs 12 residues. The ends were cut back, 6 bases at V and 2 bases at J, with 8 bases in the middle. Here the CDR3 reads CASRTSTYEQYF. CDR3 nucleotide sequence: TGTGCCAGCAGGACTAGTACCTACGAGCAGTACTTC.

The chain carries TRBV7-9 and TRBJ2-1, with 8 bases that match TRBD1. Germline V gene sequence: CDR1 SEHNR, CDR2 FQNEAQ (reference sequence). This CDR3 is built from 14 residues. With V trimmed by 1 base and J by 13 bases, 9 bases remained unmatched. This chain's CDR3 is CASSLGRGDRPQFF. Here the CDR3 DNA reads TGTGCCAGCAGCTTAGGGAGAGGGGACAGGCCACAGTTCTTC.

This clonotype has at least ten counts. V usage is TRBV27 and J usage is TRBJ1-5; D is possibly TRBD1 (5 bases). The ends were cut back, 5 bases at V and 5 bases at J, with 13 bases in the middle. This CDR3 contains 14 residues. Germline CDR1 and CDR2: MNHEY and SMNVEV (reference sequence). The DNA of the CDR3 is TGTGCCAGCAGTGCAGGGTACTCACATCAGCCCCAGCATTTT. It specifies CASSAGYSHQPQHF.